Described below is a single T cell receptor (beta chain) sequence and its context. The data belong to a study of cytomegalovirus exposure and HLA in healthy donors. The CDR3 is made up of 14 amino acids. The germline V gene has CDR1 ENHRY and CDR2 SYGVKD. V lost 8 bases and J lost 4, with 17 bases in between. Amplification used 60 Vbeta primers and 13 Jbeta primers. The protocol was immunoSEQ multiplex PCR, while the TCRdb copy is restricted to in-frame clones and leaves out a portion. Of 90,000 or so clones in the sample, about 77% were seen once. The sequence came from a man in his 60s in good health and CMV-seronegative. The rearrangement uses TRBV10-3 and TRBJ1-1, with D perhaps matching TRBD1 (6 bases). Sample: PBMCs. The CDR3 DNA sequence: TGTGCCATCTCCGGGGGGCAGGGCGGCACTGAAGCTTTCTTT. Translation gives CAISGGQGGTEAFF.